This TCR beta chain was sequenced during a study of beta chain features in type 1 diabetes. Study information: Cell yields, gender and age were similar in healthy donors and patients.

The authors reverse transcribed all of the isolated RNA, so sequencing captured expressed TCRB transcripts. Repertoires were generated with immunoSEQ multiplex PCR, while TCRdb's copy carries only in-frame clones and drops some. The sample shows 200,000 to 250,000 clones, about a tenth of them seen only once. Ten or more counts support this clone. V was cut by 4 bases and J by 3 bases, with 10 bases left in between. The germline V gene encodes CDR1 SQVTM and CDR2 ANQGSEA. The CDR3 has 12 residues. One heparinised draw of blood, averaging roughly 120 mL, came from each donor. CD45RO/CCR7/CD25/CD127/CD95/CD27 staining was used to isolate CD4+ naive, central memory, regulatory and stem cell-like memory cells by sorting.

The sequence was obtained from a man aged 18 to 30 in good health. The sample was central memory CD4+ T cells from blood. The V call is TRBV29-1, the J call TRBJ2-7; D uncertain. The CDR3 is CSVGFRNYEQYF. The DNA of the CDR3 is TGCAGCGTTGGGTTTCGAAACTACGAGCAGTACTTC.